This TCR beta chain is drawn from a study of shared clonotypes between healthy human individuals. Study-level background: Per donor, three plates held CD4 naive cells, three held CD4 memory, two held CD8 naive and one held CD8 memory.

Study findings and constraints: The naive CD4 repertoires of a handful of donors were compared, and around 5% of clonotypes were shared.

J gave up 5 bases and V 5 bases, and 6 bases lay outside the gene matches. Per germline, CDR1 LGHNA and CDR2 YNFKEQ. This CDR3 is 15 amino acids long. Concerning this clone: Its matching antigen is unknown.

As originally analysed: Filtering differed for immunoSEQ, which gave only junction sequences without quality scores. This table comes from immunoSEQ multiplex PCR, and its TCRdb copy is limited to in-frame clones, with some not included. V, J and clone size were drawn from that table, and D and trimming were deduced from the DNA. The sample shows around 700,000 clones, around 73% of them seen only once. The specimen sequenced was memory CD4+ T cells sorted from blood. Subset defined: CD45RA-negative fraction. The sequence derives from a woman under 40 in good health. V is TRBV4-2 and J is TRBJ2-1; 10 bases agree with TRBD2. CDR3 coding DNA: TGTGCCAGCAGCGAACCCGGGACTAGCGACAATGAGCAGTTCTTC. Its protein product is CASSEPGTSDNEQFF.